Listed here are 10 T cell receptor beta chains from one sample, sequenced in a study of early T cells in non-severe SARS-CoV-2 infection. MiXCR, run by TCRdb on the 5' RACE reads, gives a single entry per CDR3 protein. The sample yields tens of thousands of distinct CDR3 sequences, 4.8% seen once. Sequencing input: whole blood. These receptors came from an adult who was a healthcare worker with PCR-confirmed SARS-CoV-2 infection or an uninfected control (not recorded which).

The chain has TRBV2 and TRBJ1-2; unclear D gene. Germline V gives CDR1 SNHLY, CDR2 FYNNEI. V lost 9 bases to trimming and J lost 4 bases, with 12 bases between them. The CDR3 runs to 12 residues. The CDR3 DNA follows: TGTGCCAGTATGGAATACTCCTATGGCTACACCTTC. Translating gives CASMEYSYGYTF.

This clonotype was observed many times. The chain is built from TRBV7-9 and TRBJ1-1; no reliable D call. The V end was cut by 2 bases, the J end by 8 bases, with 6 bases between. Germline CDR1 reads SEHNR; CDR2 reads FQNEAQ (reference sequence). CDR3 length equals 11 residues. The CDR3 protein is CASSLTGEAFF. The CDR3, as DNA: TGTGCCAGCAGCTTAACGGGAGAAGCTTTCTTT.

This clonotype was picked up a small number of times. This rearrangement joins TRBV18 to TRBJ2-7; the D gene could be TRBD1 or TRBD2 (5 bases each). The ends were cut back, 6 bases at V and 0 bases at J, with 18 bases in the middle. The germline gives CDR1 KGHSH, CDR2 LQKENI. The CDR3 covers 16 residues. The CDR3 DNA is TGTGCCAGCTCGGCTCCTCGGGGCCCCAGCTCCTACGAGCAGTACTTC. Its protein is CASSAPRGPSSYEQYF.

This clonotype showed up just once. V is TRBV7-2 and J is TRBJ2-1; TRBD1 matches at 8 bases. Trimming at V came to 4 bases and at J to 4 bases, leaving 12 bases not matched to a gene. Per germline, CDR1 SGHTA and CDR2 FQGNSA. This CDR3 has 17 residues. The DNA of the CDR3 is TGTGCCAGCAGCTCCCGGAACCGGGACAGGCAATACAATGAGCAGTTCTTC. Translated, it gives CASSSRNRDRQYNEQFF.

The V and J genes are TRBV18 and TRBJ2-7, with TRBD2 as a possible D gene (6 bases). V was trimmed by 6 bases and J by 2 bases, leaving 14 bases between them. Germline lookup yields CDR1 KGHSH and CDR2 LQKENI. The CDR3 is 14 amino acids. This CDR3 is CASSQRGAPYEQYF. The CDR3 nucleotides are TGTGCCAGCTCGCAGCGCGGGGCCCCCTACGAGCAGTACTTC.

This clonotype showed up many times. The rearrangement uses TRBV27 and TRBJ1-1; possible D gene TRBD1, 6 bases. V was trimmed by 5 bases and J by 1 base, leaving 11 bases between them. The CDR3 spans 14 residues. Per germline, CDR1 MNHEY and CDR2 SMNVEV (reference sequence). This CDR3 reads CASSVRGQNTEAFF. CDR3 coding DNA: TGTGCCAGCAGTGTAAGGGGACAGAACACTGAAGCTTTCTTT.

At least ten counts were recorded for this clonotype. CDR3 bases: TGCAGTGCTCCACGCACTAGCGGTGGCACAGATACGCAGTATTTT. Encoded protein: CSAPRTSGGTDTQYF. The J gene is TRBJ2-3, the V gene TRBV20-1; 8 bases are shared with TRBD2. Germline V CDR1 and CDR2: DFQATT, SNEGSKA (reference sequence). The length of the CDR3 is 15 residues. V lost 5 bases, J lost 1 base, and 8 bases stayed unmatched.

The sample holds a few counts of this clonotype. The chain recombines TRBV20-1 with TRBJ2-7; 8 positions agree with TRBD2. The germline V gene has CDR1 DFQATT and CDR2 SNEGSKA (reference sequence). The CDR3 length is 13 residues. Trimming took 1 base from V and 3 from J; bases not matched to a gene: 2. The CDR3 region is CSARVSGVYEQYF. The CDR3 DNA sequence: TGCAGTGCTAGAGTTAGCGGGGTCTACGAGCAGTACTTC.

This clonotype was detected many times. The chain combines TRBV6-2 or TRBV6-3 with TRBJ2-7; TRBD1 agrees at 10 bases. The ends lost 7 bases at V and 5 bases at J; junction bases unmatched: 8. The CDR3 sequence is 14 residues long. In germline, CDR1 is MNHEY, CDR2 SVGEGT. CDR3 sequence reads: CASTPRTGGDEQYF. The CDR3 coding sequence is TGTGCCAGCACCCCCCGGACAGGGGGGGACGAGCAGTACTTC.

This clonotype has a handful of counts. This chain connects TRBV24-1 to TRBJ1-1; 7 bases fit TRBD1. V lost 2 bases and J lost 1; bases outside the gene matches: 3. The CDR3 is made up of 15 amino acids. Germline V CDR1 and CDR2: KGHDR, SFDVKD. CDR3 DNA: TGTGCCACCAGTGATTCTAGGACAGGGAACACTGAAGCTTTCTTT. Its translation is CATSDSRTGNTEAFF.